Listed below are T cell receptor beta chains from one sample, sequenced in a study of cytomegalovirus exposure and HLA in healthy donors. Data came from immunoSEQ multiplex PCR; TCRdb stores just in-frame clones and leaves some out. The data show over 200,000 clones, around 70% seen once. The source material was PBMCs. The receptors come from a man aged 40-49 years in good health and CMV-seropositive. Both conserved end residues are part of each CDR3. A D gene is named only where the DNA matches it firmly. Size values are once, few and many counts, or a class for expanded clones, and some rows have none.

- TRBJ2-5 - TRBV28 CASRSRGYTGSPQETQYF TGTGCCAGCAGGTCAAGGGGCTATACAGGTTCCCCTCAAGAGACCCAGTACTTC
- TRBJ1-6 - TRBV9 CASSAQGLDNSPLHF TGTGCCAGCAGCGCTCAGGGGTTGGATAATTCACCCCTCCACTTT
- TRBJ1-1 TRBD1 TRBV4-3 CASSRNYRGDEAFF TGCGCCAGCAGCCGGAACTACAGGGGCGACGAAGCTTTCTTT
- TRBJ2-2 TRBD2 TRBV5-1 CASSERGNTGELFF TGCGCCAGCAGCGAGCGGGGAAACACCGGGGAGCTGTTTTTT
- TRBJ2-1 - TRBV11-2 CASSPRLVSSPNEQFF TGTGCCAGCAGCCCCCGACTAGTAAGTTCCCCCAATGAGCAGTTCTTC
- TRBJ2-2 - TRBV6-1 CASSNSANTGEPFF TGTGCCAGCAGTAACTCAGCGAACACCGGGGAGCCGTTTTTT
- TRBJ2-1 - TRBV4-1 CASSQEEGRNEQFF TGCGCCAGCAGCCAAGAGGAGGGGCGGAATGAGCAGTTCTTC
- TRBJ1-5 TRBD1 TRBV19 CASSITQGAYQPQHF TGTGCCAGTAGTATCACACAGGGGGCCTATCAGCCCCAGCATTTT
- TRBJ2-5 TRBD1 TRBV10-3 CATGTGERETQYF TGTGCCACAGGGACAGGGGAGAGGGAGACCCAGTACTTC
- TRBJ2-1 TRBD1 TRBV19 CASSPRTGDNEQFF TGTGCCAGTAGTCCGCGGACAGGGGACAATGAGCAGTTCTTC
- TRBJ1-6 - TRBV18 CASSPQEDSPLHF TGTGCCAGCTCACCCCAAGAGGATTCACCCCTCCACTTT
- TRBJ2-3 TRBD2 TRBV27 CASSQRLAGGTDTQYF TGTGCCAGCAGTCAAAGGCTAGCGGGGGGCACAGATACGCAGTATTTT
- TRBJ2-1 TRBD1 TRBV5-1 CASTGTGAGNEQFF TGCGCCAGCACCGGGACAGGGGCTGGCAATGAGCAGTTCTTC
- TRBJ2-3 TRBD2 TRBV7-6 CASSPPSSPAGKTDTQYF TGTGCCAGCAGCCCCCCCTCAAGTCCAGCGGGGAAGACAGATACGCAGTATTTT
- TRBJ2-7 - TRBV6-5 CASGRNSYEQYF TGTGCCAGCGGGCGCAACTCCTACGAGCAGTACTTC
- TRBJ2-1 - TRBV9 CASSVGAGFNEQFF TGTGCCAGCAGCGTAGGGGCGGGTTTCAATGAGCAGTTCTTC
- TRBJ2-7 TRBD1 TRBV7-3 CASSFGQGYEQYF TGTGCCAGCAGCTTCGGACAGGGCTACGAGCAGTACTTC
- TRBJ2-1 - TRBV11-1 CASSPDSSSYNEQFF TGTGCCAGCAGCCCGGACTCCTCCTCCTACAATGAGCAGTTCTTC
- TRBJ2-1 - TRBV27 CASSLWGPGEQFF TGTGCCAGCAGTTTGTGGGGGCCCGGGGAGCAGTTCTTC
- TRBJ2-7 TRBD1 TRBV2 CASSERTGPRTYEQYF TGTGCCAGCAGCGAAAGGACAGGACCGCGCACCTACGAGCAGTACTTC
- TRBJ2-7 TRBD2 TRBV5-5 CASSHSDGLGVREQYF TGTGCCAGCAGCCATTCGGACGGACTAGGAGTAAGGGAGCAGTACTTC
- TRBJ1-4 - TRBV19 CASSIPHSPATNEKLFF TGTGCCAGTAGTATTCCCCACTCTCCCGCAACTAATGAAAAACTGTTTTTT
- TRBJ1-1 TRBD1 TRBV6-4 CASSDHPGQGAAEAFF TGTGCCAGCAGTGACCACCCGGGACAGGGGGCCGCTGAAGCTTTCTTT
- TRBJ1-5 - TRBV11-2 CASSLGGRRDQPQHF TGTGCCAGCAGCTTAGGGGGCAGGAGAGATCAGCCCCAGCATTTT
- TRBJ1-5 - TRBV19 CAAGGRGNQPQHF TGTGCTGCGGGGGGCAGGGGCAATCAGCCCCAGCATTTT
- TRBJ2-1 TRBD2 TRBV12-5 CASGLARLAGSPNEQFF TGTGCTAGTGGTTTGGCCCGACTAGCGGGGAGCCCAAATGAGCAGTTCTTC
- TRBJ2-7 TRBD1 TRBV5-4 CASSHPGQGNYEQYF TGTGCCAGCAGCCACCCGGGACAGGGCAACTACGAGCAGTACTTC
- TRBJ1-1 TRBD1 TRBV5-6 CASRGTGGTEAFF TGTGCCAGCAGGGGGACAGGGGGCACTGAAGCTTTCTTT
- TRBJ2-1 TRBD1 TRBV6-5 CASRNRGNEQFF TGTGCCAGCAGGAACAGGGGCAACGAGCAGTTCTTC
many TRBJ1-5 - TRBV28 CASRSGRDEGQPQHF TGTGCCAGCAGATCTGGGCGGGATGAGGGGCAGCCCCAGCATTTT